The text below deals with one T cell receptor (beta chain). As yet, its antigen is unknown. Researchers amplified the TCR beta CDR3 regions from RNA transcripts. Researchers ran a first-round RT-PCR on the TCR CDR3 using the HTBI primer set. TCRdb independently ran MiXCR on the multiplex PCR reads; one entry per CDR3 protein. The data show a few hundred thousand distinct CDR3 sequences, with 40% to 55% seen just once and around 7.7% held by the top ten. The CDR3 is 16 amino acids. V was pared by 11 bases and J by 2 bases, with 24 bases between. Germline loops: CDR1 LGHNA, CDR2 YNFKEQ. Absence of ophthalmopathy progression within 18 months defined stable Graves' hyperthyroidism. Exclusion criteria comprised uncontrolled infection, other autoimmune disease, pregnancy or lactation. The data derive from a study of T cells in Graves' hyperthyroidism and ophthalmopathy. Study-wide results and caveats: A model using 13 V-J features told ophthalmopathy apart from stable hyperthyroidism. Most clonotypes expanded in thyroid above 0.001 were likewise present in blood.

The chain recombines TRBV4-2 with TRBJ1-2; TRBD1 might be the D (6 bases). This sequence was found in a woman between 18 and 29 years old with Graves' hyperthyroidism. The sequenced material came from peripheral blood or thyroid tissue (not recorded which). The DNA for the CDR3 is TGTGCCGGCCGATTAGCCGGGGGGCGCGTAAACTATGGCTACACCTTC. This encodes CAGRLAGGRVNYGYTF.